Listed below are T cell receptor beta chains from one sample, sequenced in a study of blood T cell repertoires in COVID-19. The data were produced by immunoSEQ multiplex PCR, yet TCRdb's version contains in-frame clones alone and is incomplete. Of 120,000 to 150,000 clones in the sample, 84% were seen once. The sample consisted of peripheral blood. These receptors all stem from a human donor in a cohort sampled during active COVID-19. Each CDR3 is given with its conserved first and last residue. The order of the fields is clone size, V gene, D gene, J gene, CDR3 DNA, CDR3 protein. D genes are given only for firm matches. A row's size may be missing; if present it is once, few, many or a size class.

size: NA
V: TRBV27
D: TRBD1
J: TRBJ2-5
DNA: TGTGCCAGCAGCCCCGGGACAGGGGGCACCAAGAAGGGAACCCAGTACTTC
CDR3: CASSPGTGGTKKGTQYF

size: NA
V: TRBV6-5
D: NA
J: TRBJ1-1
DNA: TGTGCCAGCAAAGAACAGGGACCGAACACTGAAGCTTTCTTT
CDR3: CASKEQGPNTEAFF

size: many
V: TRBV6-5
D: NA
J: TRBJ1-2
DNA: TGTGCCAGCAGTTACAAAAGGGAGGGTGGCTACACCTTC
CDR3: CASSYKREGGYTF

size: once
V: TRBV11-3
D: TRBD1
J: TRBJ2-1
DNA: TGTGCCAGCATTCACGGGCCGGGACAGGGGGACAATGAGCAGTTCTTC
CDR3: CASIHGPGQGDNEQFF

size: NA
V: TRBV18
D: TRBD2
J: TRBJ2-1
DNA: TGTGCCAGCTCACCACCGGCGGGGGTTGAGCAGTTCTTC
CDR3: CASSPPAGVEQFF

size: NA
V: TRBV7-2
D: NA
J: TRBJ2-3
DNA: TGTGCCAGCACCCCGGACAGCTTCACAGATACGCAGTATTTT
CDR3: CASTPDSFTDTQYF

size: NA
V: TRBV5-6
D: NA
J: TRBJ2-1
DNA: TGTGCCAGCAGCTTGGCCCAAGACTTCAGGGGCCACAATGAGCAGTTCTTC
CDR3: CASSLAQDFRGHNEQFF

size: NA
V: TRBV6-6
D: NA
J: TRBJ2-2
DNA: TGTGCCAGCAGTGACCAGGGGAACACCGGGGAGCTGTTTTTT
CDR3: CASSDQGNTGELFF

size: once
V: TRBV2
D: NA
J: TRBJ1-6
DNA: TGTGCCAGCAGTGAAAGCAGGGGAACTAATTCACCCCTCCACTTT
CDR3: CASSESRGTNSPLHF

size: NA
V: TRBV10-2
D: TRBD2
J: TRBJ2-3
DNA: TGCGCCAGCAGTGGGGGCCTAGCGGGGGGGAGCACAGATACGCAGTATTTT
CDR3: CASSGGLAGGSTDTQYF

size: NA
V: TRBV3-1/TRBV3-2
D: TRBD2
J: TRBJ2-3
DNA: TGTGCCAGCAGCCACACTACAAAGACTAGCGGGAGCACAGATACGCAGTATTTT
CDR3: CASSHTTKTSGSTDTQYF

size: NA
V: TRBV4-2
D: TRBD2
J: TRBJ2-2
DNA: TGTGCCAGCAGCCTAAGACTAGCGGGTTACACCGGGGAGCTGTTTTTT
CDR3: CASSLRLAGYTGELFF

size: NA
V: TRBV5-1
D: NA
J: TRBJ1-1
DNA: TGCGCCAGCAGCCCTGGAGTGGACTCACGAAAGATTATGAACACTGAAGCTTTCTTT
CDR3: CASSPGVDSRKIMNTEAFF

size: NA
V: TRBV9
D: TRBD2
J: TRBJ2-3
DNA: TGTGCCAGCAGCGTCAGTCTAGCGGGGAAAGATACGCAGTATTTT
CDR3: CASSVSLAGKDTQYF

size: NA
V: TRBV5-1
D: NA
J: TRBJ2-5
DNA: TGCGCCAGCAGCTTCCCGGGGGGCGGGGAGACCCAGTACTTC
CDR3: CASSFPGGGETQYF

size: few
V: TRBV11-2
D: TRBD1
J: TRBJ2-5
DNA: TGTGCCAGCAGCTCGACAGGGCGGGAGACCCAGTACTTC
CDR3: CASSSTGRETQYF

size: NA
V: TRBV11-3
D: NA
J: TRBJ2-1
DNA: TGTGCCAGCAGCTTGCTAAACCGCAATGAGCAGTTCTTC
CDR3: CASSLLNRNEQFF

size: NA
V: TRBV5-1
D: NA
J: TRBJ1-1
DNA: TGCGCCAGCAGCTGGGAGACGAACACTGAAGCTTTCTTT
CDR3: CASSWETNTEAFF

size: NA
V: TRBV5-5
D: NA
J: TRBJ1-4
DNA: TGTGCCAGCAGCTTGGTCCCCACAACTAATGAAAAACTGTTTTTT
CDR3: CASSLVPTTNEKLFF

size: NA
V: TRBV7-2
D: TRBD1
J: TRBJ2-7
DNA: TGTGCCAGCAGCTTACCCAGGACAGGGGACGAGCAGTACTTC
CDR3: CASSLPRTGDEQYF

size: once
V: TRBV7-2
D: NA
J: TRBJ2-3
DNA: TGTGCCAGCAGCTCCTGGGCCACAGATACGCAGTATTTT
CDR3: CASSSWATDTQYF

size: NA
V: TRBV19
D: TRBD1
J: TRBJ2-7
DNA: TGTGCCACCGGACAGGCCTACGAGCAGTACTTC
CDR3: CATGQAYEQYF

size: many
V: TRBV3-1/TRBV3-2
D: TRBD2
J: TRBJ2-5
DNA: TGTGCCAGCAGCCACTCTCAGGGAGGGGTGGAGACCCAGTACTTC
CDR3: CASSHSQGGVETQYF

size: NA
V: TRBV27
D: TRBD1
J: TRBJ1-5
DNA: TGTGCCAGCAGTAGGACAGGGTTCAATCAGCCCCAGCATTTT
CDR3: CASSRTGFNQPQHF

size: once
V: TRBV19
D: TRBD1
J: TRBJ1-1
DNA: TGTGCCAGTAGTATGAACAGGGGAGGTCGCACTGAAGCTTTCTTT
CDR3: CASSMNRGGRTEAFF

size: NA
V: TRBV6-5
D: NA
J: TRBJ1-2
DNA: TGTGCCAGCAGTTACACCTCGAGGCAGAGTAACTATGGCTACACCTTC
CDR3: CASSYTSRQSNYGYTF

size: NA
V: TRBV29-1
D: NA
J: TRBJ2-3
DNA: TGCAGCGTTGAAGAACAGGGGGGGCCGCCAGATACGCAGTATTTT
CDR3: CSVEEQGGPPDTQYF

size: once
V: TRBV5-1
D: NA
J: TRBJ2-7
DNA: TGCGCCAGCAGCTTGGGCGGGACCGGCTACGAGCAGTACTTC
CDR3: CASSLGGTGYEQYF

size: NA
V: TRBV28
D: NA
J: TRBJ1-4
DNA: TGTGCCAGCAGTTCTGAACGGGAAAAACTGTTTTTT
CDR3: CASSSEREKLFF